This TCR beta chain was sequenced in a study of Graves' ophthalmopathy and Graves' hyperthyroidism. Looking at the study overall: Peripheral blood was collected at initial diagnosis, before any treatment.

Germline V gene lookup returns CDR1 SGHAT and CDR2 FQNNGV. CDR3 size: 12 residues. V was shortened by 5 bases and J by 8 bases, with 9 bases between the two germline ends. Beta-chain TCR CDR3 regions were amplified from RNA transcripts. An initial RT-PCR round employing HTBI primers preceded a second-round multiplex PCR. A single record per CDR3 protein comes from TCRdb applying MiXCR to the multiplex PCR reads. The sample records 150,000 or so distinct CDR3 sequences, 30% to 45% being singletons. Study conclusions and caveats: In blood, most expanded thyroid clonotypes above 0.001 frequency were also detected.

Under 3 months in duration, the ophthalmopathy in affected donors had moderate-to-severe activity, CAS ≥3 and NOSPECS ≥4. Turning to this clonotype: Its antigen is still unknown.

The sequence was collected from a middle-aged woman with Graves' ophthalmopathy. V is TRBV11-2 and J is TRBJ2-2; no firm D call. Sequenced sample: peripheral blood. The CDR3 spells CASSPARGELFF. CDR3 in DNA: TGTGCCAGCAGCCCCGCGAGAGGGGAGCTGTTTTTT.